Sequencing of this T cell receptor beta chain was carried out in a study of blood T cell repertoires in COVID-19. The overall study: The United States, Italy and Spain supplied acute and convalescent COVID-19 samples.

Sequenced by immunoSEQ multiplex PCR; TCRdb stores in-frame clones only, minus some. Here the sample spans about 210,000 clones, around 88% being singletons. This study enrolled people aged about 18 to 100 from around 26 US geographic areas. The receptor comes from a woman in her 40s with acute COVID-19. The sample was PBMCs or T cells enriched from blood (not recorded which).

The CDR3: CSVARQGRGYGYTF. DNA for the CDR3: TGCAGCGTCGCGAGACAGGGACGGGGGTATGGCTACACCTTC. The chain carries TRBV29-1 and TRBJ1-2; TRBD1 agrees at 7 bases. Germline V gene data show CDR1 as SQVTM and CDR2 as ANQGSEA. This CDR3 is built from 14 residues. J was trimmed by 5 bases and V by 6 bases; bases with no gene match: 12.